This TCR beta chain is from a study of early T cells in non-severe SARS-CoV-2 infection. The CDR3 spans 15 residues. Trimming removed 4 bases from V and 3 bases from J, with 16 bases in between. The germline V gene encodes CDR1 MDHEN and CDR2 SYDVKM. A single record per CDR3 protein comes from TCRdb applying MiXCR to the 5' RACE reads. In the table there are tens of thousands of distinct CDR3 sequences, roughly 17% of which are singletons. The J gene is TRBJ2-7, the V gene TRBV28; D remains ambiguous. This clonotype was obtained from an adult who was a healthcare worker with PCR-confirmed SARS-CoV-2 infection or an uninfected control (not recorded which). The sample was whole blood, taken at baseline. CDR3 residues: CASSSSPVLGYEQYF. The CDR3 nucleotides are TGTGCCAGCAGTTCCAGCCCTGTTCTAGGCTACGAGCAGTACTTC.